Below are 15 T cell receptor beta chains sequenced from a single sample in a study of cytomegalovirus exposure and HLA in healthy donors. The PCR was carried out with 60 Vbeta primers and 13 Jbeta primers. Sequencing used immunoSEQ multiplex PCR; TCRdb keeps in-frame clones, though not all of them. The sample gives roughly 100,000 clones, around 61% of which show up once; more than 3% is in the top ten. Sequencing was carried out using PBMCs. The receptors stem from a woman between 45 and 65 years old in good health and CMV-seronegative.

This sequence joins TRBV6-5 and TRBJ2-5; 7 bases fit TRBD2. Per the germline V gene, CDR1 is MNHEY and CDR2 is SVGAGI. The CDR3 consists of 15 residues. Losses at the gene ends were 6 bases for V and 4 bases for J; bases not matched to a gene: 11. The CDR3 spells CASSTWWGGGETQYF. As DNA, the CDR3 is TGTGCCAGCAGCACCTGGTGGGGGGGAGGAGAGACCCAGTACTTC.

The chain is built from TRBV6-5 and TRBJ2-2; TRBD2 agrees at 7 bases. The CDR3 covers 12 residues. The V and J ends lost 7 bases and 5 bases, in that order; junction bases with no gene match: 1. Germline V gene sequence: CDR1 MNHEY, CDR2 SVGAGI. The CDR3 is CASMRETGELFF. For the CDR3, the DNA is TGTGCCAGCATGCGGGAGACCGGGGAGCTGTTTTTT.

The genes are TRBV7-3 and TRBJ2-6; 8 bases are a match to TRBD1. Germline V CDR1 and CDR2: SGHTA, FQGTGA. The CDR3 covers 19 residues. J lost 0 bases, V lost 2 bases, and 9 bases had no gene match. The CDR3, as DNA: TGTGCCAGCAGCTTAGTCACCGGGACAGGCTTCTCTGGGGCCAACGTCCTGACTTTC. Amino acid sequence: CASSLVTGTGFSGANVLTF.

The rearrangement uses TRBV2 and TRBJ1-5; 8 bases are a match to TRBD1. Germline CDR1 reads SNHLY; CDR2 reads FYNNEI. After removal of 8 bases from V and 4 bases from J, the junction contained 1 base not matched to a gene. This CDR3 is 12 amino acids long. The CDR3 nucleotides read TGTGCCAGCGACAGGGGAAATCAGCCCCAGCATTTT. Its protein product is CASDRGNQPQHF.

The V gene is TRBV28, the J gene TRBJ2-7; perhaps TRBD1 as D (6 bases). V was pared by 7 bases and J by 3 bases, with 10 bases between. The CDR3 loop spans 12 amino acids. CDR1 is MDHEN, CDR2 SYDVKM, per germline. CDR3 sequence: CASTRQDYEQYF. The CDR3 DNA is TGTGCCAGCACGAGACAGGACTACGAGCAGTACTTC.

The V gene is TRBV6-5, the J gene TRBJ1-4; 7 positions agree with TRBD1. Trimming at V came to 10 bases and at J to 5 bases, leaving 7 bases not matched to a gene. The V gene's germline CDR1 is MNHEY and CDR2 SVGAGI. This CDR3 has 13 residues. The CDR3 sequence: CATSGDRNEKLFF. The DNA of the CDR3 is TGTGCCACTTCAGGGGACAGAAATGAAAAACTGTTTTTT.

This clone was counted between two and nine times. This sequence joins TRBV29-1 and TRBJ2-7; no clear D. V lost 0 bases, J lost 0 bases, and 3 bases lay in between. The CDR3 length is 12 residues. CDR1 and CDR2 (germline): SQVTM, ANQGSEA. CDR3 nucleotides: TGCAGCGTTGAAGAAGCCTCCTACGAGCAGTACTTC. Protein product: CSVEEASYEQYF.

This clone was detected a few times. The chain joins TRBV6-4 to TRBJ2-1, with 7 positions matching TRBD2. V lost 2 bases and J lost 7; bases outside the gene matches: 8. The CDR3 totals 15 residues. In germline, CDR1 is MRHNA, CDR2 SNTAGT. Here the CDR3 reads CASSDGTTPSNEQFF. The CDR3 DNA sequence: TGTGCCAGCAGTGACGGGACTACACCTTCGAATGAGCAGTTCTTC.

This sequence joins TRBV28 and TRBJ2-5, with D possibly matching TRBD1 (5 bases). V gave up 2 bases and J gave up 4 bases, with 8 bases separating them. Germline CDR1 MDHEN, CDR2 SYDVKM. CDR3 size: 13 residues. Written as DNA, the CDR3 is TGTGCCAGCAGTTTACTCCAGGGAGAGACCCAGTACTTC. It translates to CASSLLQGETQYF.

This chain uses TRBV30 with TRBJ1-2, with a possible D match to TRBD1 (5 bases). CDR3 size: 13 residues. CDR1 is GTSNPN and CDR2 is SVGIG in the germline V gene (reference sequence). Trimming stripped 0 bases from V and 8 bases from J, with 13 bases between. CDR3 region: CAWSVGTAYGYTF. CDR3 sequence (DNA): TGTGCCTGGAGTGTAGGGACTGCGTACGGCTACACCTTC.

A single count supports this clone. The chain is built from TRBV7-8 and TRBJ2-1, with 8 bases lining up with TRBD1. Trimming cost V 0 bases and J 4 bases; bases outside gene matches: 2. The germline CDR1 and CDR2 sequences are SGHVS and FQNEAQ. The CDR3 length is 15 residues. CDR3 nucleotides: TGTGCCAGCAGCTTAGCCCAGGGGGCATACAATGAGCAGTTCTTC. This codes for CASSLAQGAYNEQFF.

The gene calls are TRBV10-1 and TRBJ1-2, with a tentative D call TRBD1 (5 bases). The CDR3 is 13 amino acids. Trimming shortened V by 0 bases and J by 8 bases, and 10 bases separated the two germline ends. Germline V gene sequence: CDR1 WNHNN, CDR2 SYGVQD (reference sequence). CDR3 nucleotide sequence: TGCGCCAGCAGTGAGTCGGGGGGACCCGGCTACACCTTC. Its translation: CASSESGGPGYTF.

The chain joins TRBV13 to TRBJ2-3; the D is unclear. The CDR3 has 14 residues. CDR1 and CDR2 (germline): PRHDT, FYEKMQ (reference sequence). The V and J ends lost 1 base and 2 bases respectively, with 7 bases between them. The CDR3 nucleotides are TGTGCCAGCAGCTTAGTTGCGGCCACAGATACGCAGTATTTT. Amino acid sequence: CASSLVAATDTQYF.

The chain uses TRBV28 and TRBJ2-7; a possible D gene is TRBD2 (7 bases). CDR1 and CDR2 from the germline V gene are MDHEN and SYDVKM. The ends were cut back, 0 bases at V and 2 bases at J, with 14 bases in the middle. This CDR3 region has 16 residues. The CDR3 is CASSLWGGDTAYEQYF. DNA for the CDR3: TGTGCCAGCAGTTTATGGGGGGGGGACACCGCCTACGAGCAGTACTTC.

The genes are TRBV6-5 and TRBJ1-1, with TRBD1 as a possible D gene (6 bases). Trimming removed 0 bases from V and 9 bases from J, with 14 bases in between. The CDR3 extends over 14 amino acids. CDR1 and CDR2 (germline): MNHEY, SVGAGI. Written as DNA, the CDR3 is TGTGCCAGCAGTTACTCCGGGGGGGCTGGGAAAGCTTTCTTT. This encodes CASSYSGGAGKAFF.